This T cell receptor (beta chain) was found in a study of T cells after yellow fever vaccination. Study observations and caveats: Weaker overall, the secondary response nonetheless peaked faster (day 5 versus 15). Subsequent booster samples again held most clones from primary vaccination (around 96% CD4, about 85% CD8). From the bulk population, abundant clonotypes could contaminate and appear within FACS-sorted repertoires.

The V end lost 3 bases, the J end lost 3 bases, and 9 bases lay between the germline ends. CDR3 length equals 13 residues. 5'RACE template switching added a universal primer site and UMIs to TCR cDNA. One entry per CDR3 protein, called by TCRdb with MiXCR from the 5' RACE reads. The table lists hundreds of thousands of distinct CDR3 sequences, approximately 5.2% of them singletons. This clonotype appeared a few times. Its antigen is not identified. This sequence joins TRBV12-3 or TRBV12-4 and TRBJ2-7; TRBD1 is a possible D gene (5 bases). The source was CD4+ T cells sorted from PBMCs, collected on the day of the yellow fever booster vaccination. The clonotype comes from a man between 18 and 29 years old who received the YFV17D yellow fever vaccine. Here the CDR3 reads CASSLNTGYEQYF. In DNA, the CDR3 is TGTGCCAGCAGTTTGAACACAGGCTACGAGCAGTACTTC.